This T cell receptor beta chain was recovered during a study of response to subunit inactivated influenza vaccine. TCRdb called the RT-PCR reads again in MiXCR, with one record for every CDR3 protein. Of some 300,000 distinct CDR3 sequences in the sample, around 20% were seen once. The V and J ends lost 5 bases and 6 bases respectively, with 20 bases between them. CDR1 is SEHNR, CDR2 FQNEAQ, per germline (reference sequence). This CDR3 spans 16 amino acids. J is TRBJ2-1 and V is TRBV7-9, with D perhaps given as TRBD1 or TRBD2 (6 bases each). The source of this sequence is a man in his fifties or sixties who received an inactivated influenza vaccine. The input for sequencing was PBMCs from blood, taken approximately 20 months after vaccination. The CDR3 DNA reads TGTGCCAGCAGCCTACGTCGGGGGCTCTTTTTCAATGAGCAGTTCTTC. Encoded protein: CASSLRRGLFFNEQFF.